Listed below are T cell receptor beta chains from one sample, sequenced in a study of blood T cells in healthy people across ages. TCRdb independently ran MiXCR on the 5' RACE reads; one entry per CDR3 protein. The data hold more than 1.4 million distinct CDR3 sequences, with roughly 45% observed a single time. The sample consisted of blood. The receptors shown here come from a young woman in good health. Each CDR3 is given with its conserved first and last residue. Each record gives: clone size, D gene, J gene, V gene, CDR3 protein, CDR3 DNA. A D gene is named only where the DNA matches it firmly. Clone size, where shown, is once, few, many, or a class for clones that have expanded.

clone size: .
D gene: .
J gene: TRBJ1-4
V gene: TRBV10-2
CDR3 protein: CASALGTGNEKLFF
CDR3 DNA: TGCGCCAGCGCCCTCGGGACGGGCAATGAAAAACTGTTTTTT

clone size: few
D gene: .
J gene: TRBJ1-5
V gene: TRBV3-1
CDR3 protein: CASSQGSGDQPQHF
CDR3 DNA: TGTGCCAGCAGCCAAGGATCAGGGGATCAGCCCCAGCATTTT

clone size: few
D gene: TRBD1
J gene: TRBJ1-6
V gene: TRBV12-3/TRBV12-4
CDR3 protein: CASTGQINSPLHF
CDR3 DNA: TGTGCCAGCACGGGACAGATCAATTCACCCCTCCACTTT

clone size: many
D gene: .
J gene: TRBJ1-1
V gene: TRBV12-3/TRBV12-4
CDR3 protein: CASSFRDTEAFF
CDR3 DNA: TGCGCCAGCAGCTTCCGGGACACTGAAGCTTTCTTT

clone size: .
D gene: .
J gene: TRBJ2-1
V gene: TRBV7-8
CDR3 protein: CASSLDLLARNEQFF
CDR3 DNA: TGTGCCAGCAGCTTAGATCTCCTCGCGCGAAATGAGCAGTTCTTC

clone size: .
D gene: .
J gene: TRBJ2-7
V gene: TRBV27
CDR3 protein: CASSRAYNEQYF
CDR3 DNA: TGTGCCAGCAGCAGGGCCTACAATGAGCAGTACTTC

clone size: .
D gene: TRBD2
J gene: TRBJ2-5
V gene: TRBV20-1
CDR3 protein: CSARKGERETRTYNEQYF
CDR3 DNA: TGCAGTGCTAGAAAAGGTGAGCGGGAGACACGAACCTACAATGAGCAGTACTTC

clone size: .
D gene: TRBD2
J gene: TRBJ2-3
V gene: TRBV4-1
CDR3 protein: CASSQPREGRADTQYF
CDR3 DNA: TGCGCCAGCAGCCAGCCGCGGGAGGGCCGGGCAGATACGCAGTATTTT

clone size: .
D gene: .
J gene: TRBJ1-2
V gene: TRBV20-1
CDR3 protein: CSASLEYGYTF
CDR3 DNA: TGCAGTGCTAGTCTCGAGTATGGCTACACCTTC

clone size: few
D gene: TRBD2
J gene: TRBJ2-7
V gene: TRBV27
CDR3 protein: CASSPGLVSEQYF
CDR3 DNA: TGTGCCAGCAGTCCCGGACTAGTGTCCGAGCAGTACTTC

clone size: few
D gene: .
J gene: TRBJ2-3
V gene: TRBV29-1
CDR3 protein: CSVLTGVDTQYF
CDR3 DNA: TGCAGCGTACTGACAGGAGTAGATACGCAGTATTTT

clone size: few
D gene: .
J gene: TRBJ2-1
V gene: TRBV12-3/TRBV12-4
CDR3 protein: CASSPINSYNEQFF
CDR3 DNA: TGTGCCAGCAGTCCTATCAACTCCTACAATGAGCAGTTCTTC

clone size: .
D gene: .
J gene: TRBJ1-2
V gene: TRBV20-1
CDR3 protein: CGGTGNWGYTF
CDR3 DNA: TGCGGAGGGACGGGGAACTGGGGCTACACCTTC

clone size: .
D gene: .
J gene: TRBJ1-1
V gene: TRBV6-5
CDR3 protein: CASSYSAGVYTEAFF
CDR3 DNA: TGTGCCAGCAGTTACTCCGCAGGGGTGTACACTGAAGCTTTCTTT

clone size: .
D gene: TRBD1
J gene: TRBJ2-7
V gene: TRBV11-2
CDR3 protein: CASSFTGALNEQYF
CDR3 DNA: TGTGCCAGCAGCTTCACAGGGGCCCTCAATGAGCAGTACTTC

clone size: few
D gene: TRBD1
J gene: TRBJ1-5
V gene: TRBV9
CDR3 protein: CASSGTGLNQPQHF
CDR3 DNA: TGTGCCAGCTCCGGGACAGGTCTCAATCAGCCCCAGCATTTT

clone size: .
D gene: TRBD1
J gene: TRBJ1-6
V gene: TRBV11-3
CDR3 protein: CASSPDGTGQLHF
CDR3 DNA: TGTGCCAGCAGCCCAGACGGGACAGGCCAACTCCACTTT

clone size: .
D gene: TRBD2
J gene: TRBJ2-3
V gene: TRBV4-1
CDR3 protein: CASSRTSGGAQRTDTQYF
CDR3 DNA: TGCGCCAGCAGCCGAACTAGCGGGGGGGCCCAGCGTACAGATACGCAGTATTTT

clone size: few
D gene: TRBD1
J gene: TRBJ1-1
V gene: TRBV10-3
CDR3 protein: CAIGKGQTNTEAFF
CDR3 DNA: TGTGCCATCGGGAAGGGACAGACGAACACTGAAGCTTTCTTT

clone size: few
D gene: TRBD1
J gene: TRBJ2-5
V gene: TRBV6-5
CDR3 protein: CASRSPGQGRETQYF
CDR3 DNA: TGTGCCAGCAGATCCCCGGGACAGGGTCGGGAGACCCAGTACTTC